These T cell receptor beta chains were read from a single sample in a study of vaccination effects on CD4 cells after COVID-19. Antigens for these TCRs are unknown. Sequenced by immunoSEQ multiplex PCR; TCRdb stores in-frame clones only, minus some. The sample shows more than 8,500 clones, roughly 80% of them seen only once. Here the sequenced sample was CD4+ T cells from PBMCs cultured without peptide, taken after COVID-19 vaccination. These TCRs come from a human donor who received a COVID-19 vaccine. The CDR3 runs from the conserved cysteine through the conserved F or W. Each record gives: V gene, J gene, clone size, D gene, CDR3 DNA, CDR3 protein. D genes are given only for firm matches. The size field is filled for only some rows; it gives once, few, many or a size class.

>TRBV11-2|TRBJ1-4|-|TRBD1
TGTGCCAGCTCAAGCTCCGACAGGGGGCGATTGTCAAAACTGTTTTTT
CASSSSDRGRLSKLFF
>TRBV4-1|TRBJ2-3|medium-sized|TRBD2
TGCGCCAGCAGCCAGCAACCGACAGCGGGGGGGAGCACAGATACGCAGTATTTT
CASSQQPTAGGSTDTQYF
>TRBV5-5|TRBJ2-3|-|-
TGTGCCAGCAGCTTATCGACAGTTAGCACAGATACGCAGTATTTT
CASSLSTVSTDTQYF
>TRBV4-3|TRBJ1-1|-|-
TGCGCCAGCAGCCAAGTCATCGGCGGGACTGAAGCTTTCTTT
CASSQVIGGTEAFF
>TRBV30|TRBJ2-5|-|-
TGTGCCTGGAGTGTACAAGGGCAGACCCAGTACTTC
CAWSVQGQTQYF
>TRBV20-1|TRBJ2-3|-|-
TGCAGTGCTAGTCGGGGGCCTAGCACAGATACGCAGTATTTT
CSASRGPSTDTQYF
>TRBV28|TRBJ2-3|-|-
TGTGCCAGCAGTCCAAGGTGGGGGGACACAGATACGCAGTATTTT
CASSPRWGDTDTQYF
>TRBV7-2|TRBJ1-5|-|TRBD1
TGTGCCAGCAGCTCGACAGGGGGCGATCAGCCCCAGCATTTT
CASSSTGGDQPQHF
>TRBV6-6|TRBJ2-7|-|TRBD2
TGTGCCAGCAGTTACTCGAAGACTAGCTTCTACGAGCAGTACTTC
CASSYSKTSFYEQYF
>TRBV2|TRBJ1-1|-|TRBD1
TGTGCCAGCAGCGTAGACAGGGGGAACACTGAAGCTTTCTTT
CASSVDRGNTEAFF
>TRBV4-2|TRBJ2-7|-|-
TGTGCCAGCAGCCAAGGGGTAGGTAGGGTTTACGAGCAGTACTTC
CASSQGVGRVYEQYF
>TRBV19|TRBJ2-2|-|TRBD2
TGTGCCAGTAGTATAGGCTCAGGGTGGACTAGCGGGAGGCATGGGAACACCGGGGAGCTGTTTTTT
CASSIGSGWTSGRHGNTGELFF
>TRBV6-6|TRBJ1-1|-|TRBD1
TGTGCCAGCATTCGGACAGGGGGCCCTTTGAACACTGAAGCTTTCTTT
CASIRTGGPLNTEAFF
>TRBV5-1|TRBJ2-6|-|-
TGCGCCAGCAGCTTGGGCAGGGCTAATGGGGCCAACGTCCTGACTTTC
CASSLGRANGANVLTF
>TRBV19|TRBJ1-6|-|TRBD1
TGTGCCAGTAGTGCCCGGGACAGGGAGAATTCACCCCTCCACTTT
CASSARDRENSPLHF
>TRBV10-3|TRBJ1-1|-|TRBD1
TGTGCCATCAGTGAGTCGGGACAGGGGGCGACTGAAGCTTTCTTT
CAISESGQGATEAFF
>TRBV7-2|TRBJ2-5|-|-
TGTGCCAGCAGCCGGACGTGGACACAAGAGACCCAGTACTTC
CASSRTWTQETQYF
>TRBV27|TRBJ2-7|-|TRBD2
TGTGCCAGCAGGGCTAGCGGGGTCTACGAGCAGTACTTC
CASRASGVYEQYF
>TRBV5-1|TRBJ1-3|-|-
TGCGCCAGCAGCTTGGAATCCTCTGGAAACACCATATATTTT
CASSLESSGNTIYF
>TRBV3-1/TRBV3-2|TRBJ1-6|-|TRBD1
TGTGCCAGCAGCCAAGGCGGGACAGGGGTCAATTCACCCCTCCACTTT
CASSQGGTGVNSPLHF
>TRBV29-1|TRBJ1-5|-|-
TGCAGCGTTAAACAGCAGGGAAATCAGCCCCAGCATTTT
CSVKQQGNQPQHF
>TRBV5-5|TRBJ1-3|-|-
TGTGCCAGCAGCTTGCCTACAGGGTTTTATGGAAACACCATATATTTT
CASSLPTGFYGNTIYF
>TRBV3-1/TRBV3-2|TRBJ2-7|-|-
TGTGCCAGCAGTCGTTTGGTAAGGGGTTACGAGCAGTACTTC
CASSRLVRGYEQYF
>TRBV7-9|TRBJ1-1|-|-
TGTGCCAGCACCCCCCTTGGGGTCAGGCACACTGAAGCTTTCTTT
CASTPLGVRHTEAFF
>TRBV20-1|TRBJ1-1|-|-
TGCAGTGCCCGAGGGGGGGCTGAAGCTTTCTTT
CSARGGAEAFF
>TRBV7-9|TRBJ1-6|few|-
TGTGCCAGCAGCTTAGAGGGCGGGGCCCCCACCTATAATTCACCCCTCCACTTT
CASSLEGGAPTYNSPLHF
>TRBV6-5|TRBJ1-2|-|TRBD1
TGTGCCAGCAGTTCCGACCCGGGACAGGGGGCGCGAGGCTACACCTTC
CASSSDPGQGARGYTF
>TRBV19|TRBJ1-2|-|TRBD1
TGTGCCAGTACCCCGGACAGGGAAGCTAACTATGGCTACACCTTC
CASTPDREANYGYTF
>TRBV29-1|TRBJ1-1|few|-
TGCAGCGTTGACAGGGACCGCACTGAAGCTTTCTTT
CSVDRDRTEAFF
>TRBV7-8|TRBJ1-1|-|TRBD1
TGTGCCAGCAGCCCAAGGGCAGGGGGAGCTTTCTTT
CASSPRAGGAFF
>TRBV20-1|TRBJ1-3|-|-
TGCAGTGCTAGTCTGGGATATCGCACCATATATTTT
CSASLGYRTIYF
>TRBV19|TRBJ1-2|once|-
TGTGCCAGTAGTCGCCTAGGAGGCTGGGAAGGCTACACCTTC
CASSRLGGWEGYTF
>TRBV4-3|TRBJ2-3|-|-
TGCGCCAGCAGCCAAGAACCCCCACTCCCTAGCCGACGCACAGATACGCAGTATTTT
CASSQEPPLPSRRTDTQYF
>TRBV7-2|TRBJ1-4|few|TRBD1
TGTGCCAGCAGCTCCGGGACAGGGGCTGAAAAACTGTTTTTT
CASSSGTGAEKLFF
>TRBV7-9|TRBJ1-2|-|-
TGTGCCAGCAGCTATGGGGGAACCTATGGCTACACCTTC
CASSYGGTYGYTF
>TRBV6-5|TRBJ1-2|-|-
TGTGCCAGCAGCTACAGGGAAAGCTATGGCTACACCTTC
CASSYRESYGYTF
>TRBV7-2|TRBJ2-1|once|-
TGTGCCAGCAGCAGTATTTCCCCCTACAATGAGCAGTTCTTC
CASSSISPYNEQFF
>TRBV5-6|TRBJ2-7|-|TRBD2
TGTGCCAGCAGACCAACCGGGACGGGAGGTTACGAGCAGTACTTC
CASRPTGTGGYEQYF